Following are 21 T cell receptor beta chains from one sample sequenced in a study of T-cell memory formation after mild COVID-19. Each CDR3 protein is one row after TCRdb ran MiXCR on the 5' RACE reads. The table shows roughly 42,000 distinct CDR3 sequences, with 7.3% occurring only once. Material for sequencing was PBMCs or a T cell subset sorted from them (not recorded which). These receptors were taken from a man younger than 35 who had mild COVID-19 (a few samples of this study predate the infection). Cell type and time point are not known.

The rearrangement joins TRBV7-9 to TRBJ2-3; D gene uncertain. Germline CDR1 SEHNR, CDR2 FQNEAQ (reference sequence). The length of the CDR3 is 13 residues. Trimming removed 2 bases from V and 0 bases from J, with 3 bases in between. CDR3 nucleotides: TGTGCCAGCAGCTTAATCAGCACAGATACGCAGTATTTT. Its protein is CASSLISTDTQYF.

There are a few counts of this clonotype. This rearrangement joins TRBV5-5 to TRBJ1-1; D gene ambiguous. Germline values: CDR1 SGHKS, CDR2 YYEKEE (reference sequence). CDR3 size: 15 residues. Trimming took 4 bases from V and 4 from J, leaving 17 bases between them. The DNA of the CDR3 is TGTGCCAGCAGCACTGCCCGGGGATGGACCACTGAAGCTTTCTTT. Translation gives CASSTARGWTTEAFF.

The V gene is TRBV25-1, the J gene TRBJ2-3, with TRBD2 as a possible D gene (5 bases). V was trimmed by 1 base and J by 8 bases, leaving 13 bases between them. The CDR3 is made up of 14 amino acids. CDR1 is MGHDK, CDR2 SYGVNS, per germline. The CDR3 loop is CASSESGTRGTQYF. CDR3 coding DNA: TGTGCCAGCAGTGAATCCGGCACCCGGGGTACGCAGTATTTT.

This chain joins TRBV6-5 and TRBJ2-3, with TRBD1 as a possible D gene (6 bases). CDR1 is MNHEY and CDR2 is SVGAGI in the germline V gene. Trimming shortened V by 6 bases and J by 0 bases, and 13 bases separated the two germline ends. The CDR3 extends over 15 amino acids. Here the CDR3 reads CASRWTVYSTDTQYF. The CDR3 DNA sequence: TGTGCCAGCAGGTGGACAGTCTATAGCACAGATACGCAGTATTTT.

The chain links TRBV7-9 to TRBJ2-7; no definite D call. Trimming removed 1 base at V and 0 bases at J, with 7 bases between. CDR3 length equals 14 residues. Germline assignment: CDR1 SEHNR and CDR2 FQNEAQ (reference sequence). CDR3 in amino acids: CASSLGIDSYEQYF. DNA for the CDR3: TGTGCCAGCAGCTTAGGCATAGACTCCTACGAGCAGTACTTC.

This clonotype came up many times. The chain has TRBV3-1 and TRBJ1-2; D possibly corresponds to TRBD1 (6 bases). Germline-derived CDR1 and CDR2 are LGHDT and YNNKEL (reference sequence). The germline V and J ends were trimmed by 1 base and 7 bases, with 10 bases remaining between them. There are 13 residues in the CDR3. CDR3 coding DNA: TGTGCCAGCAGCCAAGGCCCAGGGGTTGGCTACACCTTC. Its protein is CASSQGPGVGYTF.

The chain has TRBV18 and TRBJ1-1; TRBD1 matches at 7 bases. Germline values: CDR1 KGHSH, CDR2 LQKENI. The CDR3 extends over 15 amino acids. The junction had 10 bases not matched to a gene; V was cut back by 6 bases and J by 3 bases. The CDR3 DNA reads TGTGCCAGCTCGCGACATCAGGGGGTGGACACTGAAGCTTTCTTT. As protein: CASSRHQGVDTEAFF.

A few counts support this clonotype. The V and J genes are TRBV7-2 and TRBJ2-1; TRBD2 matches 7 bases. The germline V gene encodes CDR1 SGHTA and CDR2 FQGNSA. With V trimmed by 5 bases and J by 10 bases, 14 bases remained unmatched. The CDR3 contains 15 residues. CDR3 sequence: CASSRAGTTLREQFF. Here the CDR3 DNA reads TGTGCCAGCAGCCGTGCGGGGACTACCCTTCGGGAGCAGTTCTTC.

This clonotype was counted ten times or more. This chain connects TRBV7-9 to TRBJ2-1, with 12 bases aligning to TRBD2. The CDR3 totals 16 residues. Unmatched junction bases numbered 5, after V lost 5 bases and J lost 3 bases. Germline values: CDR1 SEHNR, CDR2 FQNEAQ (reference sequence). The chain's CDR3 is CASSPGLAGFYNEQFF. In DNA form, the CDR3 reads TGTGCCAGCAGCCCGGGACTAGCGGGCTTCTACAATGAGCAGTTCTTC.

Only a few counts were recorded for this clonotype. Sequence at one end of the junction differs from germline and may be a read error. The rearrangement joins TRBV12-3 or TRBV12-4 to TRBJ1-4; 8 nucleotides match TRBD1. The CDR3 totals 14 residues. This CDR3 is CASSWGQANQKLFF. CDR3 nucleotide sequence: TGTGCCAGCAGTTGGGGACAGGCTAATCAAAAACTGTTTTTT.

The chain links TRBV20-1 to TRBJ2-3, with D possibly called TRBD1 or TRBD2 (5 bases each). From germline, CDR1 is DFQATT and CDR2 SNEGSKA (reference sequence). The CDR3 has 14 residues. V was shortened by 7 bases and J by 4 bases, with 18 bases between the two germline ends. CDR3 DNA: TGCAGTGAGAAGGGACCCAAAAAGCCAGATACGCAGTATTTT. Translated, it gives CSEKGPKKPDTQYF.

The V call is TRBV5-1, the J call TRBJ2-7; D is tentatively TRBD1 or TRBD2 (5 bases each). The length of the CDR3 is 14 residues. Germline V lookup: CDR1 SGHRS, CDR2 YFSETQ. The V gene lost 4 bases and the J gene lost 1 base, with 12 bases spanning the gap. CDR3 coding DNA: TGCGCCAGCAGCCGTGGGGACCGATCCTACGAGCAGTACGTC. Translation: CASSRGDRSYEQYV.

J is TRBJ2-1 and V is TRBV2; perhaps TRBD2 as D (6 bases). The CDR3 contains 13 residues. The V gene lost 0 bases and the J gene lost 9 bases, with 9 bases spanning the gap. The germline gives CDR1 SNHLY, CDR2 FYNNEI. As DNA, the CDR3 is TGTGCCAGCAGTGAAGCTTGGGGAGGTGAGCAGTTCTTC. Protein sequence: CASSEAWGGEQFF.

By share, this clonotype counts as medium-sized. The chain combines TRBV7-2 with TRBJ2-7; 8 bases line up with TRBD2. V dropped 7 bases and J dropped 6; count of bases not matched to a gene: 5. CDR1 SGHTA and CDR2 FQGNSA come from the germline V gene. The CDR3 loop spans 12 amino acids. The CDR3: CASTVAGGEQYF. The CDR3 DNA follows: TGTGCCAGCACCGTCGCGGGGGGCGAGCAGTACTTC.

This clonotype was recorded many times. The rearrangement uses TRBV5-5 and TRBJ2-3; D remains ambiguous. V lost 0 bases and J lost 8, with 16 bases in between. Germline loops: CDR1 SGHKS, CDR2 YYEKEE (reference sequence). The CDR3 runs to 15 residues. CDR3 sequence: CASSLGPRMGGTQYF. In DNA form, the CDR3 reads TGTGCCAGCAGCTTGGGTCCAAGGATGGGCGGTACGCAGTATTTT.

This clonotype was recorded at least ten times. The J gene is TRBJ2-3, the V gene TRBV7-9; D may be TRBD1 (5 bases). The CDR3 runs to 13 residues. The germline V gene encodes CDR1 SEHNR and CDR2 FQNEAQ (reference sequence). V was cut by 2 bases and J by 3 bases, with 6 bases left in between. The CDR3 protein is CASSLQGTDTQYF. The CDR3 DNA reads as TGTGCCAGCAGCTTACAGGGAACAGATACGCAGTATTTT.

The sample holds a few counts of this clonotype. An end of the junction does not agree with germline; a read error may underlie this. The chain couples TRBV20-1 to TRBJ2-1; D might be TRBD2 (5 bases). Germline CDR1 reads DFQATT; CDR2 reads SNEGSKA (reference sequence). The CDR3 spans 11 residues. CDR3 residues: CSARRADEQCF. The CDR3 DNA reads TGCAGTGCTCGAAGAGCGGATGAGCAGTGCTTC.

This clonotype showed up just a few times. This chain joins TRBV5-1 and TRBJ2-5, with no clear D. Germline CDR1 reads SGHRS; CDR2 reads YFSETQ. The CDR3 loop spans 16 amino acids. Trimming pared 4 bases from V and 0 bases from J, leaving 16 bases between. The CDR3 region is CASSGNGRTYQETQYF. CDR3 nucleotide sequence: TGCGCCAGCAGCGGCAATGGTCGCACCTACCAAGAGACCCAGTACTTC.

This clonotype has only a few counts. V usage is TRBV12-3 or TRBV12-4 and J usage is TRBJ1-5; D is possibly TRBD1 (5 bases). The CDR3 is 12 amino acids. V was trimmed by 7 bases and J by 8 bases, leaving 12 bases between them. The CDR3 region has the DNA TGTGCCAGCACCGACAGCGTGGAGCCCCAGCATTTT. This translates into CASTDSVEPQHF.

This clonotype has a count of ten or more. The genes are TRBV5-1 and TRBJ2-4; D uncertain. V gave up 4 bases and J gave up 1 base, with 12 bases separating them. This CDR3 is built from 15 residues. Germline values: CDR1 SGHRS, CDR2 YFSETQ. Here the CDR3 reads CASSTIMGAKNIQYF. DNA for the CDR3: TGCGCCAGCAGCACGATAATGGGGGCCAAAAACATTCAGTACTTC.

V gene TRBV4-2 combines with J gene TRBJ1-5; D gene ambiguous. This CDR3 spans 17 amino acids. Germline assignment: CDR1 LGHNA and CDR2 YNFKEQ. V was trimmed by 8 bases and J by 5 bases, leaving 25 bases between them. The CDR3 DNA follows: TGTGCCAGCGCAAAAGCCGGTCGGCATTATTCGGATCAGCCCCAGCATTTT. This encodes CASAKAGRHYSDQPQHF.